A single sample is the source of the 4 T cell receptor beta chains below, sequenced in a study of blood T cell repertoires in COVID-19. Method: immunoSEQ multiplex PCR; TCRdb's copy keeps in-frame clones and lacks some. The data show approximately 480,000 clones, with roughly nine tenths seen just once and roughly 0.92% held by the top ten. The sequenced material came from peripheral blood. The origin of the receptors is a man between 18 and 29 years old with COVID-19, enrolled during active disease.

This clone has a single count. The genes are TRBV5-4 and TRBJ2-7; D unresolved. V was trimmed by 4 bases and J by 0 bases, leaving 11 bases between them. The CDR3 has 14 residues. The germline CDR1 and CDR2 sequences are SGHNT and YYREEE (reference sequence). The CDR3 region is CASSLGSSSYEQYF. CDR3 bases: TGTGCCAGCAGCCTGGGGTCCAGCTCCTACGAGCAGTACTTC.

The chain recombines TRBV19 with TRBJ2-2; D is unresolved. V lost 7 bases, J lost 6 bases, and 15 bases lay in between. CDR1 and CDR2 from the germline V gene are LNHDA and SQIVND (reference sequence). The CDR3 sequence is 14 residues long. The CDR3: CASNLAGGSGELFF. The CDR3 DNA is TGTGCCAGTAACCTGGCCGGCGGATCCGGGGAGCTGTTTTTT.

The genes are TRBV28 and TRBJ2-4; D call uncertain. Germline-derived CDR1 and CDR2 are MDHEN and SYDVKM. This CDR3 has 13 residues. V shed 2 bases and J shed 6 bases, with 8 bases lying between them. The DNA of the CDR3 is TGTGCCAGCAGTTTAAGCCCACTAAACATTCAGTACTTC. Encoded protein: CASSLSPLNIQYF.

V usage is TRBV12-3 or TRBV12-4 and J usage is TRBJ1-5; possibly TRBD1 for D (5 bases). The germline V and J ends were trimmed by 6 bases and 7 bases, with 10 bases remaining between them. CDR3 size: 12 residues. The CDR3, as DNA: TGTGCCAGCAGCTGGGACTCCCAGCCCCAGCATTTT. Translating it yields CASSWDSQPQHF.